In this sample, the clone carrying this T cell receptor (beta chain) turned up many times. The sample is drawn from a study of neurological immune-mediated disorders. In TCRdb, the 5' RACE reads were re-called with MiXCR into one record per CDR3 protein. Here the sample spans tens of thousands of distinct CDR3 sequences, 4.5% to 6.5% being singletons. Germline V gene sequence: CDR1 SGHDN, CDR2 FVKESK. CDR3 length: 16 residues. After removal of 0 bases from V and 7 bases from J, the junction contained 8 bases not matched to a gene. The V and J genes are TRBV14 and TRBJ2-5; TRBD2 matches at 10 bases. Material for sequencing was PBMCs. This clonotype was obtained from a woman aged 25 to 45 with multiple sclerosis. The CDR3 region has the DNA TGTGCCAGCAGCCAAGATCTCGTAGCGGGGGGCCTGACCCAGTACTTC. Its translation: CASSQDLVAGGLTQYF. Filled out from reference TRBV14 and TRBJ2-5, the complete variable domain reads EAGVTQFPSHSVIEKGQTVTLRCDPISGHDNLYWYRRVMGKEIKFLLHFVKESKQDESGMPNNRFLAERTGGTYSTLKVQPAELEDSGVYFCASSQDLVAGGLTQYFGPGTRLLVL.